This TCR beta chain is drawn from a study of cytomegalovirus exposure and HLA in healthy donors. The PCR had 60 Vbeta and 13 Jbeta primers. Only in-frame clones appear in the TCRdb table, and some are missing; sequencing was by immunoSEQ multiplex PCR. The sample has about 89,000 clones, under 75% seen once. V shed 0 bases and J shed 1 base, with 6 bases lying between them. Per germline, CDR1 SGHDN and CDR2 FVKESK. This CDR3 comprises 15 residues. The chain carries TRBV14 and TRBJ2-2; possible D gene TRBD1, 5 bases. The origin of this receptor is a human donor in good health. Sequences were obtained from PBMCs. The CDR3 DNA is TGTGCCAGCAGCCAAGACAGGGTGAACACCGGGGAGCTGTTTTTT. Amino acids: CASSQDRVNTGELFF.